A selection of T cell receptor beta chains follows, all from one sample in a study of blood T cell repertoires in COVID-19. Assay: immunoSEQ multiplex PCR; the TCRdb copy retains only in-frame clones and omits some. Here the sample spans under 200,000 clones, around 90% being singletons. Sample: peripheral blood. These receptors were obtained from a man aged 55-75 years with active or convalescent COVID-19. CDR3s include the opening cysteine and the closing phenylalanine or tryptophan. D genes are given only for firm matches. Clone size is stated in some rows and not others, as once, few, many or a class when expanded.

clone size: NA; V gene: TRBV6-1; J gene: TRBJ1-5; D gene: TRBD1; CDR3 DNA: TGTGCCAGCAGTGGGACGGACAGGGTTAGCAATCAGCCCCAGCATTTT; CDR3 protein: CASSGTDRVSNQPQHF
clone size: NA; V gene: TRBV29-1; J gene: TRBJ2-5; D gene: NA; CDR3 DNA: TGCAGCGTTGGAGCGGGTCGCCAAGAGACCCAGTACTTC; CDR3 protein: CSVGAGRQETQYF
clone size: NA; V gene: TRBV6-5; J gene: TRBJ1-1; D gene: NA; CDR3 DNA: TGTGCCAGCAGACCGACAGTGAACACTGAAGCTTTCTTT; CDR3 protein: CASRPTVNTEAFF
clone size: NA; V gene: TRBV4-1; J gene: TRBJ1-3; D gene: TRBD1; CDR3 DNA: TGCGCCAGCAGCCAAGCGACAGGGGCTGGAAACACCATATATTTT; CDR3 protein: CASSQATGAGNTIYF
clone size: once; V gene: TRBV15; J gene: TRBJ1-3; D gene: NA; CDR3 DNA: TGTGCCACCAGCAGAGTTCAGGTCGGAGGAAACACCATATATTTT; CDR3 protein: CATSRVQVGGNTIYF
clone size: NA; V gene: TRBV28; J gene: TRBJ1-2; D gene: NA; CDR3 DNA: TGTGCCAGCAGCCCCCACTACCCGATCTATGGCTACACCTTC; CDR3 protein: CASSPHYPIYGYTF
clone size: NA; V gene: TRBV3-1/TRBV3-2; J gene: TRBJ2-7; D gene: TRBD1; CDR3 DNA: TGTGCCAGCAGCGCTCGGGGACAGGGGGCCTACGAGCAGTACTTC; CDR3 protein: CASSARGQGAYEQYF
clone size: NA; V gene: TRBV27; J gene: TRBJ2-7; D gene: NA; CDR3 DNA: TGTGCCAGCAGTTTATCCCCCGTCTACGAGCAGTACTTC; CDR3 protein: CASSLSPVYEQYF
clone size: NA; V gene: TRBV20-1; J gene: TRBJ2-5; D gene: NA; CDR3 DNA: TGCAGTGCACCCCGGGGGGAGACCCAGTACTTC; CDR3 protein: CSAPRGETQYF
clone size: few; V gene: TRBV18; J gene: TRBJ1-2; D gene: NA; CDR3 DNA: TGTGCCAGCTCACCTCACCCGGAGGGGAACTATGGCTACACCTTC; CDR3 protein: CASSPHPEGNYGYTF